Shown below are 30 T cell receptor beta chains from a single sample sequenced in a study of tumor-infiltrating lymphocytes in primary liver carcinoma. Without any cell sorting, about 18-30 mg of bulk tissue yielded co-extracted RNA and DNA. Production of TCR beta cDNA used approximately 0.45 ug total RNA together with a constant-region primer. Employing slightly modified ARM-PCR, three nested multiplex PCR rounds were run, and these gave rise to the TCR beta libraries. The first two PCR rounds, approximately 10 cycles each, used TRBV1-TRBV30 forward primers and a C-beta reverse primer. MiXCR, applied by TCRdb to the multiplex PCR reads, yields one record per CDR3 protein. The repertoire holds tens of thousands of distinct CDR3 sequences, with roughly 75% as singletons. The material sequenced was tumor-adjacent normal liver tissue. The source is a woman aged 30 to 39 with primary liver carcinoma and hepatitis B virus infection.

Comments on this clonotype: This may arise from a read error, as a much more abundant clone is one base away. The rearrangement uses TRBV7-9 and TRBJ2-7; D remains ambiguous. The germline CDR1 and CDR2 sequences are SEHNR and FQNEAQ (reference sequence). This CDR3 contains 11 residues. The DNA of the CDR3 is TGTGCCGGCAGCCACAGCTACGAGCAGTGCTTC. Its translation is CAGSHSYEQCF.

This clonotype was counted at least ten times. V gene TRBV6-2 or TRBV6-3 combines with J gene TRBJ2-5, with D perhaps matching TRBD1 or TRBD2 (6 bases each). CDR3 length: 13 residues. Germline assignment: CDR1 MNHEY and CDR2 SVGEGT. The germline V and J ends were trimmed by 5 bases and 3 bases, with 10 bases remaining between them. This CDR3 reads CASSRGAEETQYF. The DNA for the CDR3 is TGTGCCAGCAGTAGGGGGGCTGAAGAGACCCAGTACTTC.

The chain is built from TRBV7-8 and TRBJ2-3; 10 bases match TRBD2. V was pared by 1 base and J by 11 bases, with 12 bases of the junction left unmatched. This CDR3 is built from 16 residues. Germline V gene sequence: CDR1 SGHVS, CDR2 FQNEAQ. CDR3 DNA sequence: TGTGCCAGCAGCTTAGGAGCGGGAGGGCCCGGTGGTAAGCAGTATTTT. It is translated as CASSLGAGGPGGKQYF.

Regarding this clonotype: Because it lacks the conserved phenylalanine or tryptophan at the end, this CDR3 is likely a read error. The chain uses TRBV7-9 and TRBJ2-3; D is possibly TRBD1 (8 bases). CDR1 is SEHNR and CDR2 is FQNEAQ in the germline V gene (reference sequence). CDR3 size: 16 residues. The CDR3 spells CASTHRGGKLTDTQYL. The CDR3 nucleotides are TGTGCCAGCACACACAGGGGGGGGAAACTCACAGATACACAGTATCTT.

As for this clonotype: Germline is not matched at one junction end, which may reflect a read error. The genes are TRBV14 and TRBJ2-1; perhaps TRBD1 as D (5 bases). CDR1 is SGHDN, CDR2 FVKESK, per germline. The CDR3 totals 12 residues. CDR3 in DNA: TGTCCCAGCAGCCAAATTCAGGGTGAGCAGTTCTTC. This encodes CPSSQIQGEQFF.

Comments on this clonotype: The CDR3 does not close with the conserved phenylalanine or tryptophan, likely indicating a read error. The J gene is TRBJ2-2, the V gene TRBV5-6, with D unresolved. CDR1 and CDR2 from the germline V gene are SGHDT and YYEEEE. V dropped 0 bases and J dropped 7 bases, with 13 bases sitting between them. This CDR3 has 15 amino acids. The CDR3 bases are TGTGCCAGCAGCTTGGCAACCGGAGTCATCGGGGAGCTGTTTATT. This codes for CASSLATGVIGELFI.

The V call is TRBV11-2, the J call TRBJ1-1, with 7 positions matching TRBD1. Per the germline V gene, CDR1 is SGHAT and CDR2 is FQNNGV. This CDR3 is built from 13 residues. V shed 9 bases, J shed 3 bases, and the junction held 7 bases outside the gene matches. CDR3 in amino acids: CARRDRDHTEAFF. The CDR3 DNA sequence: TGTGCCAGACGGGACAGAGATCACACTGAAGCTTTCTTT.

Only a few counts were recorded for this clonotype. At one end the junction does not follow the germline gene, possibly because of a read error. The genes are TRBV4-2 and TRBJ1-5, with D possibly TRBD1 on 5 matching bases. The CDR3 is 15 amino acids. Germline V gene data show CDR1 as LGHNA and CDR2 as YNFKEQ. The CDR3 loop reads CASSQIAAGYQPQHF. CDR3 coding DNA: TGTGCCAGTAGCCAAATTGCAGCAGGGTATCAGCCCCAGCATTTT.

This clonotype was observed at least ten times. The genes are TRBV5-5 and TRBJ2-7; 9 bases line up with TRBD2. The CDR3 has 16 residues. Germline lookup yields CDR1 SGHKS and CDR2 YYEKEE (reference sequence). The ends lost 4 bases at V and 7 bases at J; junction bases unmatched: 15. In DNA form, the CDR3 reads TGTGCCAGCAGCCCCGAGAAGGTAGCGGGAGCGGAAGAGCAGTACTTC. This translates into CASSPEKVAGAEEQYF.

About this clonotype: Since the CDR3 does not end with the conserved phenylalanine or tryptophan, this likely comes from a read error. J is TRBJ1-1 and V is TRBV6-6, with D tentatively TRBD1 (6 bases). This CDR3 region has 14 residues. CDR1 and CDR2 from the germline V gene are MNHNY and SVGAGI (reference sequence). CDR3 nucleotide sequence: TGTGTCAGCGGGGGCGGCCTCGGTGGCACTGAAGCTTTCCTT. This codes for CVSGGGLGGTEAFL.

Worth noting for this clonotype: The junction departs from germline at one end; a sequencing error may be responsible. The rearrangement links TRBV11-3 to TRBJ2-3; 8 bases are shared with TRBD2. Germline CDR1 and CDR2: SGHNT and YENEEA. The CDR3 is 19 amino acids. CDR3 residues: CANSLGFGAGAGGADMQYF. The CDR3 nucleotides read TGTGCCAACAGCTTAGGTTTTGGAGCGGGAGCAGGAGGCGCAGATATGCAGTATTTT.

In its sample, this clonotype was seen many times. The chain links TRBV30 to TRBJ1-6, with 8 bases identical to TRBD1. Germline values: CDR1 GTSNPN, CDR2 SVGIG (reference sequence). The trim removed 0 bases at V and 11 bases at J, leaving 6 bases unmatched. This CDR3 comprises 14 residues. The CDR3: CAWSVRTGSAPLHF. The CDR3, as DNA: TGTGCCTGGAGTGTACGGACAGGGTCTGCACCCCTCCACTTT.

Comment on this clonotype: Compared with germline, one end of the junction differs, possibly owing to a read error. The chain uses TRBV11-2 and TRBJ2-1, with 12 nucleotides matching TRBD2. The CDR3 spans 17 residues. Germline CDR1 and CDR2: SGHAT and FQNNGV. The CDR3 coding sequence is TGTGCTAGCAGCTTAAGCGATGGGCTAGCGGGAGGGAGTGAGCAGTTCTTC. Encoded protein: CASSLSDGLAGGSEQFF.

In regard to this clonotype: This may arise from a read error, as a much more abundant clone is one base away. The chain combines TRBV12-3 or TRBV12-4 with TRBJ2-3, with a possible D match to TRBD2 (6 bases). Trimming took 11 bases from V and 2 from J, leaving 11 bases between them. The CDR3 length is 12 residues. DNA of the CDR3: TGTGCCGGCGGGACGACCACAGATACGCAGTATTTT. Its protein is CAGGTTTDTQYF.

As for this clonotype: At one end, the junction sequence differs from germline, possibly due to a read error. V gene TRBV11-2 combines with J gene TRBJ2-3, with a tentative D call TRBD2 (5 bases). The CDR3 runs 17 residues. CDR1 SGHAT and CDR2 FQNNGV come from the germline V gene. In DNA form, the CDR3 reads TGTGCCAGCAGCCATCGAGGCAGCGGAAGCCTCACAGATACGCAGGATTTT. Its protein product is CASSHRGSGSLTDTQDF.

This clonotype counts as medium-sized (0.01 to 0.1%). J is TRBJ2-3 and V is TRBV6-2 or TRBV6-3; 7 bases are a match to TRBD1. CDR1 is MNHEY and CDR2 is SVGEGT in the germline V gene. Losses at the gene ends were 6 bases for V and 3 bases for J; bases not matched to a gene: 3. The CDR3 has 13 amino acids. This chain's CDR3 is CASRTGWTDTQYF. The DNA of the CDR3 is TGTGCCAGCAGGACAGGGTGGACAGATACGCAGTATTTT.

As to this clonotype: A read error may account for a junction end that differs from germline. The chain has TRBV13 and TRBJ2-1, with 8 bases identical to TRBD2. CDR3 length: 17 amino acids. Germline loops: CDR1 PRHDT, CDR2 FYEKMQ (reference sequence). The CDR3 region has the DNA TGTGCCAGCAGCTTAGCGACGGGCGGGAGGTTCCACAATGACCAGTTCTTC. Translated: CASSLATGGRFHNDQFF. The entire variable domain, with the rest obtained from reference TRBV13 and TRBJ2-1, is as follows: AAGVIQSPRHLIKEKRETATLKCYPIPRHDTVYWYQQGPGQDPQFLISFYEKMQSDKGSIPDRFSAQQFSDYHSELNMSSLELGDSALYFCASSLATGGRFHNDQFFGPGTRLTVL.

Notes on this clonotype: Lacking the conserved final phenylalanine or tryptophan, this CDR3 likely reflects a read error. The rearrangement links TRBV7-9 to TRBJ2-7, with TRBD2 matching over 7 bases. The CDR3 extends over 14 amino acids. The germline V gene encodes CDR1 SEHNR and CDR2 FQNEAQ (reference sequence). The CDR3 here is CASGSGGLSYKQYY. CDR3 DNA sequence: TGTGCCAGCGGCTCGGGAGGCCTCTCCTACAAGCAGTACTAC.

Turning to this clonotype: A read error is possible here, since a much larger clone lies one base away. The CDR3 region is CASSSAPHTQYF. The CDR3 DNA reads TGTGCCAGCAGCTCGGCTCCCCATACGCAGTATTTT. The chain links TRBV7-9 to TRBJ2-3; D not resolved. V gave up 4 bases and J gave up 7 bases, with 9 bases separating them. Germline V CDR1 and CDR2: SEHNR, FQNEAQ (reference sequence). This CDR3 has 12 amino acids.

J is TRBJ2-7 and V is TRBV6-5, with D possibly TRBD2 on 5 matching bases. The CDR3 is 14 residues long. Germline assignment: CDR1 MNHEY and CDR2 SVGAGI. V was pared by 0 bases and J by 11 bases, with 17 bases between. The CDR3 loop reads CASSYSRVVEEKYF. CDR3 coding DNA: TGTGCCAGCAGTTACTCGCGGGTCGTGGAAGAGAAGTACTTC.

This clonotype has a handful of counts. CDR3 bases: TGCAGTGCTTCGGGCCTAAGGGAGACCCAGTACTTC. It specifies CSASGLRETQYF. The chain uses TRBV20-1 and TRBJ2-5, with D uncertain. The V end lost 5 bases, the J end lost 5 bases, and 12 bases lay between the germline ends. From germline, CDR1 is DFQATT and CDR2 SNEGSKA (reference sequence). This CDR3 comprises 12 residues.

A note on this clonotype: One junction end disagrees with the germline gene, perhaps due to a read error. The V gene is TRBV6-2 or TRBV6-3, the J gene TRBJ2-3; D could derive from TRBD1 or TRBD2 (6 bases each). The CDR3 runs 15 residues. In germline, CDR1 is MNHEY, CDR2 SVGEGT. Here the CDR3 DNA reads TGTGCCTGCAGTTATCGGGGGCCCCCGGCAGATACCCAGTATTTT. This sequence encodes CACSYRGPPADTQYF.

Concerning this clonotype: At one end the junction does not follow the germline gene, possibly because of a read error. The chain joins TRBV6-2 or TRBV6-3 to TRBJ2-6; 9 nucleotides line up with TRBD2. Germline V gene sequence: CDR1 MNHEY, CDR2 SVGEGT. This CDR3 spans 16 amino acids. The CDR3 spells CATGLARFTGANILTF. CDR3 bases: TGTGCCACCGGACTAGCGAGATTTACTGGGGCCAACATCCTGACTTTC.

With respect to this clonotype: A read error may explain this, as a much larger clone is one base away. This chain uses TRBV11-1 with TRBJ2-1, with no clear D. CDR3 size: 13 residues. Per germline, CDR1 SGHAT and CDR2 FQDESV (reference sequence). The CDR3 protein is CASSPRRYNEKFF. The CDR3 region has the DNA TGTGCCAGCAGCCCCCGGAGATACAATGAGAAGTTCTTC.

This clonotype was recorded at least ten times. V and J are TRBV11-2 and TRBJ2-1; D might be TRBD1 (6 bases). The CDR3 runs to 17 residues. The germline CDR1 and CDR2 sequences are SGHAT and FQNNGV. V was clipped by 0 bases and J by 3 bases, with 15 bases between them. The CDR3 loop reads CASSLDQQGIVYNEQFF. CDR3 coding DNA: TGTGCCAGCAGCTTAGATCAACAGGGTATAGTCTACAATGAGCAGTTCTTC. Variable domain in full (rest from reference TRBV11-2 and TRBJ2-1): EAGVAQSPRYKIIEKRQSVAFWCNPISGHATLYWYQQILGQGPKLLIQFQNNGVVDDSQLPKDRFSAERLKGVDSTLKIQPAKLEDSAVYLCASSLDQQGIVYNEQFFGPGTRLTVL.

Points on this clonotype: The CDR3 ends on some other residue instead of the conserved phenylalanine or tryptophan, so this is likely a read error. V and J are TRBV6-1 and TRBJ2-1; 8 bases are a match to TRBD2. This CDR3 has 16 residues. Germline V gene data show CDR1 as MNHNS and CDR2 as SASEGT. J lost 8 bases, V lost 2 bases, and 11 bases had no gene match. This CDR3 reads CASSESGGSGYDEQFL. The CDR3 DNA is TGTGCCAGCAGTGAATCGGGGGGGTCTGGGTACGATGAGCAGTTCCTC.

A note on this clonotype: This is likely a read error, given that the CDR3 carries no conserved phenylalanine or tryptophan at its end. Because the CDR3's place on the DNA is in doubt, the DNA is left out and the CDR3 is given as listed by TCRdb. V and J are TRBV6-2 or TRBV6-3 and TRBJ1-1; TRBD1 was called by the table and not checked on the DNA. The CDR3 length equals 14 residues, ends included. CDR1 is MNHEY, CDR2 SVGEGT, per germline. This chain's CDR3 is CASSYTNRGTEALL.

With respect to this clonotype: Germline is not matched at one junction end, which may reflect a read error. V is TRBV4-3 and J is TRBJ2-3; D gene ambiguous. Germline V gives CDR1 LGHNA, CDR2 YSLEER. The CDR3 is made up of 18 amino acids. CDR3 in amino acids: CANSQSVCLGGPDGTQYF. CDR3 bases: TGCGCCAACAGCCAGTCGGTCTGCCTGGGTGGTCCCGATGGTACGCAGTATTTT.

J is TRBJ1-1 and V is TRBV5-6; perhaps TRBD1 as D (5 bases). Germline V gene data show CDR1 as SGHDT and CDR2 as YYEEEE. There are 15 residues in the CDR3. The ends were cut back, 3 bases at V and 3 bases at J, with 15 bases in the middle. In DNA form, the CDR3 reads TGTGCCAGCAGCTGGGGGGAAAGACTGGACACTGAAGCTTTCTTT. Protein product: CASSWGERLDTEAFF.

Concerning this clonotype: Lacking the conserved final phenylalanine or tryptophan, this CDR3 likely reflects a read error. The chain joins TRBV14 to TRBJ1-1; no reliable D call. Trimming shortened V by 1 base and J by 7 bases, and 13 bases separated the two germline ends. Germline CDR1 reads SGHDN; CDR2 reads FVKESK. The CDR3 runs 14 residues. CDR3 coding DNA: TGTGCCAGCAGCCAAGGGCACAGAGTCATTGAAGCTTTCGTT. Its protein is CASSQGHRVIEAFV.